The sequence of this TCR beta chain was determined in a study of cytomegalovirus exposure and HLA in healthy donors. About this clone: The antigen remains undetermined.

The CDR3 is 13 residues long. The ends were cut back, 0 bases at V and 5 bases at J, with 7 bases in the middle. Germline CDR1 SNHLY, CDR2 FYNNEI. Study results and limitations: CMV serostatus was the sole immune exposure information available. Earlier results showed most TCR beta V segments being productive about 87% or about 30% of the time.

PCR primers comprised 60 Vbeta and 13 Jbeta primers. Clones were read by immunoSEQ multiplex PCR, and TCRdb kept only the in-frame ones, dropping some. Of 200,000 to 300,000 clones listed, 78% are singletons. This rearrangement joins TRBV2 to TRBJ1-1; tentative D call: TRBD1 (6 bases). The sequence came from a boy aged 5-17 years in good health and CMV-seronegative. The sequenced material came from PBMCs. As DNA, the CDR3 is TGTGCCAGCAGTGAAGCGGGGACAACTGAAGCTTTCTTT. Its protein product is CASSEAGTTEAFF. The full variable domain, rest sourced from reference TRBV2 and TRBJ1-1, is EPEVTQTPSHQVTQMGQEVILRCVPISNHLYFYWYRQILGQKVEFLVSFYNNEISEKSEIFDDQFSVERPDGSNFTLKIRSTKLEDSAMYFCASSEAGTTEAFFGQGTRLTVV.